The TCR beta chain under discussion was sequenced for a study of T cell responses to AZD1222 COVID-19 vaccine. The study, taken as a whole, reports: Among the donors, most were white British and more were female, and clonal diversity was possibly underestimated.

A note on this clone: Its antigen is not identified.

Generated by immunoSEQ multiplex PCR, the TCRdb table keeps only in-frame clones and is missing some. The data contain 95,000 to 130,000 clones, roughly 93% of them singletons. From germline, CDR1 is SGHNT and CDR2 YYREEE (reference sequence). The CDR3 consists of 15 residues. Trimming took 4 bases from V and 7 from J; bases not matched to a gene: 10. The J gene is TRBJ2-1, the V gene TRBV5-4; 8 bases agree with TRBD1. The material sequenced was peripheral blood, taken on day 0 of AZD1222 vaccination. This receptor was identified in an adult in good health. The CDR3 region is CASSMGQDGRNEQFF. CDR3 DNA: TGTGCCAGCAGCATGGGACAGGACGGACGGAATGAGCAGTTCTTC. The whole variable domain, remainder taken from reference TRBV5-4 and TRBJ2-1, is ETGVTQSPTHLIKTRGQQVTLRCSSQSGHNTVSWYQQALGQGPQFIFQYYREEENGRGNFPPRFSGLQFPNYSSELNVNALELDDSALYLCASSMGQDGRNEQFFGPGTRLTVL.